This is a list of T cell receptor beta chains from one sample in a study of OX40 agonist ivuxolimab in advanced cancers. Sequencing was performed with immunoSEQ multiplex PCR; in TCRdb, only in-frame clones are kept and a portion is missing. The sample has about 64,000 clones; around 88% are singletons. Specimen: CD4+ or CD8+ T cells sorted from blood, collected in a trial of the OX40 agonist ivuxolimab. The origin of the receptors is an adult with an advanced solid tumor such as melanoma, head and neck, liver or kidney cancer. Each CDR3 is given with its conserved first and last residue. Fields, in order: J gene, D gene, clone size, V gene, CDR3 DNA, CDR3 protein. A D gene is named only where the DNA matches it firmly. Clone size appears in some rows only: once, few, many, or a class for an expanded clone.

TRBJ2-6	TRBD2	NA	TRBV7-8	TGTGCCAGCAGCTTAAGGGGAGGGCTCAGCTCTGGGGCCAACGTCCTGACTTTC	CASSLRGGLSSGANVLTF
TRBJ2-3	NA	NA	TRBV5-8	TGTGCCAGCAGCCCTACAGGCTACCACACAGATACGCAGTATTTT	CASSPTGYHTDTQYF
TRBJ2-5	NA	NA	TRBV5-1	TGCGCCAGCAGCCCTTCAGGGGCCGTACAAGAGACCCAGTACTTC	CASSPSGAVQETQYF
TRBJ1-4	TRBD1	NA	TRBV5-8	TGTGCCAGCAGCTTAGGGACAGGGGGCGTTAATGAAAAACTGTTTTTT	CASSLGTGGVNEKLFF
TRBJ1-3	NA	NA	TRBV11-2	TGTGCCAGCAGCTTAGCGGGGGTTGGAAACACCATATATTTT	CASSLAGVGNTIYF
TRBJ2-5	NA	NA	TRBV29-1	TGCAGCGTTGAGTACCAAGAGACCCAGTACTTC	CSVEYQETQYF
TRBJ1-1	NA	NA	TRBV19	TGTGCCAGTAGTATGGAAGGTTGGACTGAAGCTTTCTTT	CASSMEGWTEAFF
TRBJ1-5	NA	NA	TRBV5-5	TGTGCCAGCAGCTTGCTGGGTGGCAATCAGCCCCAGCATTTT	CASSLLGGNQPQHF
TRBJ2-1	TRBD2	NA	TRBV7-9	TGTGCCAGCATCCAACTAGCGGGGGATCACAATGAGCAGTTCTTC	CASIQLAGDHNEQFF
TRBJ1-5	NA	NA	TRBV21-1	TGTGCCAGCAGCGTACGACAGACTAGCAATCAGCCCCAGCATTTT	CASSVRQTSNQPQHF
TRBJ1-4	TRBD1	NA	TRBV5-1	TGCGCCAGCGGACAGGGAACTAATGAAAAACTGTTTTTT	CASGQGTNEKLFF
TRBJ2-5	NA	NA	TRBV6-1	TGTGCCAGCAGTGAAACAGTGTACCAAGAGACCCAGTACTTC	CASSETVYQETQYF
TRBJ2-7	NA	once	TRBV28	TGTGCCAGCAGCGCTGGACTGTCTCTACCCTACGAGCAGTACTTC	CASSAGLSLPYEQYF
TRBJ2-1	TRBD2	NA	TRBV27	TGTGCCAGCAGTCCCACTAGCGGGAGTCACAATGAGCAGTTCTTC	CASSPTSGSHNEQFF
TRBJ2-1	TRBD2	NA	TRBV28	TGTGCCAGCAGTTCCCGCGCTAGCGGGGGGGATGAGCAGTTCTTC	CASSSRASGGDEQFF
TRBJ1-2	NA	NA	TRBV30	TGTGCCTGGAGTCCCCCCAGGACAGCAGGGAATGGCTACACCTTC	CAWSPPRTAGNGYTF
TRBJ1-2	NA	NA	TRBV27	TGTGCCACACTCTCCGGACGTCTAAGCGACTATGGCTACACCTTC	CATLSGRLSDYGYTF
TRBJ2-1	NA	NA	TRBV7-3	TGTGCCAGCAGCCCCGCGGGGACAGCTTACAATGAGCAGTTCTTC	CASSPAGTAYNEQFF
TRBJ1-2	NA	NA	TRBV29-1	TGCAGCTCCACATTAGCTAACTATGGCTACACCTTC	CSSTLANYGYTF
TRBJ2-3	TRBD1	NA	TRBV25-1	TGTGCCAGCAGTTTTAGGACAGGGGGCAGCGGGCACACAGATACGCAGTATTTT	CASSFRTGGSGHTDTQYF
TRBJ2-7	NA	NA	TRBV28	TGTGCCAGCAGGCGGGGACCCCTCTACGAGCAGTACTTC	CASRRGPLYEQYF
TRBJ1-1	NA	NA	TRBV28	TGTGCCAGCAGTTTAATTTGGGCTGAAGCTTTCTTT	CASSLIWAEAFF
TRBJ1-1	NA	NA	TRBV30	TGTGCCTGGACAGTCGGACACACTGAAGCTTTCTTT	CAWTVGHTEAFF
TRBJ2-3	TRBD1	NA	TRBV2	TGTGCCAGTTTAGCAGGGGGCTCAGATACGCAGTATTTT	CASLAGGSDTQYF
TRBJ1-1	NA	few	TRBV6-6	TGTGCCAGCAGTTACGCCCTCCCGGGCACTGAAGCTTTCTTT	CASSYALPGTEAFF
TRBJ2-7	NA	NA	TRBV2	TGTGCCAGCAGCGGATCCTCCTACGAGCAGTACTTC	CASSGSSYEQYF
TRBJ1-1	NA	NA	TRBV18	TGTGCCAGCTCACCCCCCACGCAGGGTCGAATAACTGAAGCTTTCTTT	CASSPPTQGRITEAFF
TRBJ2-3	NA	NA	TRBV6-5	TGTGCCAGCATCCTCAGAGATACGCAGTATTTT	CASILRDTQYF
TRBJ2-1	TRBD2	NA	TRBV9	TGTGCCAGCAGCCCAGCTGGGACTAGCGTAAACGAGCAGTTCTTC	CASSPAGTSVNEQFF
TRBJ2-5	NA	NA	TRBV6-5	TGTGCCAGCAGCCGAACGCGAAGAGAAGAGACCCAGTACTTC	CASSRTRREETQYF
TRBJ2-7	NA	NA	TRBV5-1	TGCGCCAGCAGCTTGCCATCTCCAGGGGACGAGCAGTACTTC	CASSLPSPGDEQYF
TRBJ2-7	NA	NA	TRBV28	TGTGCCAGCAGGGGGAGTCTTGCAGCCTACGAGCAGTACTTC	CASRGSLAAYEQYF
TRBJ2-3	NA	NA	TRBV7-9	TGTGCCAGCAGCTTAGGGGGTTTT	CASSLGGF
TRBJ2-1	NA	NA	TRBV5-4	TGTGCCAGCAGCTCCCGAGGGAGCTCCTACAATGAGCAGTTCTTC	CASSSRGSSYNEQFF
TRBJ2-6	NA	NA	TRBV5-4	TGTGCCAGCAGCGCGTCATACCAGGGTCCTGGGGCCAACGTCCTGACTTTC	CASSASYQGPGANVLTF
TRBJ1-2	NA	NA	TRBV2	TGTGCCAGCAGTGCGGGACCTGAGGGAAATGGCTACACCTTC	CASSAGPEGNGYTF
TRBJ2-7	NA	NA	TRBV18	TGTGCCAGCTCACCACCTGGGCTCTACGAGCAGTACTTC	CASSPPGLYEQYF
TRBJ1-3	NA	NA	TRBV5-1	TGCGCCAGCAGCTTGACAGGGACGCTCTCTGGAAACACCATATATTTT	CASSLTGTLSGNTIYF
TRBJ2-1	NA	NA	TRBV7-3	TGTGCCAGCAGCTTAGGGAGGGGGCGCAGGAATGAGCAGTTCTTC	CASSLGRGRRNEQFF
TRBJ1-2	TRBD1	NA	TRBV19	TGTGCCAGTAGTAGGAGACAGGGTTTGAGTGATGGCTACACCTTC	CASSRRQGLSDGYTF
TRBJ2-5	NA	once	TRBV6-1	TGTGCCAGCAGCCCAAACTCTCTCCGTCAAGAGACCCAGTACTTC	CASSPNSLRQETQYF
TRBJ1-1	NA	NA	TRBV2	TGTGCCAGCAGTGATCGAAGGGTTGCTTTCTTT	CASSDRRVAFF
TRBJ2-5	TRBD1	once	TRBV9	TGTGCCAGCAGCGGGGGGCAGGGGGCGGAAGAGACCCAGTACTTC	CASSGGQGAEETQYF
TRBJ1-5	NA	NA	TRBV21-1	NA	CASIYVGQGAGNSNQPQHF
TRBJ1-5	NA	NA	TRBV7-6	TGTGCCAGCAGCTTAGACGCCGTAGGGACCCAGCATTTT	CASSLDAVGTQHF
TRBJ1-3	NA	NA	TRBV4-2	TGTGCCAGCAGCCGCCGGGAGATAGACTCTGGAAACACCATATATTTT	CASSRREIDSGNTIYF
TRBJ2-2	NA	NA	TRBV18	TGTGCCAGCTCACCACCCATGAACGGGGAGCTGTTTTTT	CASSPPMNGELFF
TRBJ1-5	NA	NA	TRBV6-5	TGTGCCAGCAGTTACTCGAGGGGCTCCCCCCAGCAGTTT	CASSYSRGSPQQF
TRBJ2-7	NA	NA	TRBV5-4	TGTGCCAGCAGCTCCCCCGACGACAACTACGAGCAGTACTTC	CASSSPDDNYEQYF
TRBJ2-1	TRBD2	NA	TRBV5-4	TGTGCCAGCAGCTTGGCGGGGGGGCCGCTGAGGGAGCAGTTCTTC	CASSLAGGPLREQFF